This TCR beta chain appears in the sequencing data of a study of blood T cell repertoires in COVID-19. Study-wide background: Donors in the United States, Italy and Spain gave samples during acute or convalescent COVID-19. PBMCs, B-cell-depleted T cells, or T cells were the source of the cDNA or gDNA that made up the material.

At least ten counts were recorded for this clone. TCRdb keeps only in-frame clones here, not all; method: immunoSEQ multiplex PCR. The data show 80,000 to 100,000 clones, about four fifths seen once. V lost 5 bases to trimming and J lost 2 bases; unmatched junction nucleotides: 3. Germline V lookup: CDR1 MRHNA, CDR2 SNTAGT. The CDR3 sequence is 15 residues long. Sequencing used peripheral blood. The rearrangement joins TRBV6-4 to TRBJ2-3; 11 bases fit TRBD2. This receptor was taken from a man between 65 and 85 years old with acute or convalescent COVID-19. The CDR3 here is CASSPGLADTDTQYF. The CDR3 nucleotides are TGTGCCAGCAGTCCGGGACTAGCGGACACAGATACGCAGTATTTT.